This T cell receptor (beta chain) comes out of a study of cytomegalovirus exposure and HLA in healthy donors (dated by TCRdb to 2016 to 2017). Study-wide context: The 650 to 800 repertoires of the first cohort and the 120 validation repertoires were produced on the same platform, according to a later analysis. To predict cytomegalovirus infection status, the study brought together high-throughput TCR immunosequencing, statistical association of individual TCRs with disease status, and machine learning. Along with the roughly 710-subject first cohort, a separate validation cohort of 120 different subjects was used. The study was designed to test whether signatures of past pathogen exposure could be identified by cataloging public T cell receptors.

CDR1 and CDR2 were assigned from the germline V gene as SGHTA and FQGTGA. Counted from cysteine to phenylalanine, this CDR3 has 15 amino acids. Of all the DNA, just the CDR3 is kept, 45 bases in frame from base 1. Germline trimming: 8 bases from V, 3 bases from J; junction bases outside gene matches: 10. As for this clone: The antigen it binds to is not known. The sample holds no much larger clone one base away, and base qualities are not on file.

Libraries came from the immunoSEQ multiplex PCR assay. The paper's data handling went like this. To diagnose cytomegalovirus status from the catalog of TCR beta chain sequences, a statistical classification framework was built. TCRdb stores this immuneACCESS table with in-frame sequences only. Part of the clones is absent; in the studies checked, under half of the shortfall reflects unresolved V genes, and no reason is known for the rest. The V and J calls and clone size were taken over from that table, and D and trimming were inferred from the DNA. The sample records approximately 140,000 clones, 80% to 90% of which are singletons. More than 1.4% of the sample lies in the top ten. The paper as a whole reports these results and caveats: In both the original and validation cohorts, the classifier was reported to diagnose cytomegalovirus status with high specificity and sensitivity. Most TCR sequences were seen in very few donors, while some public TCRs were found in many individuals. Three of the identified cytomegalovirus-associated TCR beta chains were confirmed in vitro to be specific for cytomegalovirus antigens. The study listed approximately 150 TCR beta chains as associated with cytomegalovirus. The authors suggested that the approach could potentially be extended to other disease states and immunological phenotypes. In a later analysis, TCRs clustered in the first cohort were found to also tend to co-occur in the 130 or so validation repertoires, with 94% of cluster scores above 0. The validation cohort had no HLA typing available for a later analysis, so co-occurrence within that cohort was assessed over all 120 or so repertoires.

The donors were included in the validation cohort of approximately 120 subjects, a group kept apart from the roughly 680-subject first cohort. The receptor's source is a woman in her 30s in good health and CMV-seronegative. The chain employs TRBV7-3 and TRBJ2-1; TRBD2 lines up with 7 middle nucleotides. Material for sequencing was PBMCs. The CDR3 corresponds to CASSIGGSVYNEQFF. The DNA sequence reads TGTGCCAGCTCCATCGGGGGGTCTGTCTACAATGAGCAGTTCTTC.